This T cell receptor (beta chain) was captured by sequencing in a study of blood T cell repertoires in COVID-19. On the study more broadly: Both acute and convalescent COVID-19 samples were obtained from the United States, Italy and Spain. PBMCs, B-cell-depleted T cells, or T cells provided the cDNA or gDNA that made up the material.

Followed longitudinally, the Seattle patients had been enrolled during active infection. V shed 4 bases, J shed 6 bases, and the junction held 8 bases outside the gene matches. Germline V CDR1 and CDR2: MGHRA, YSYEKL. The CDR3 runs 16 residues. Authors' processing steps: By means of reference gene primer amplification, nucleated cell counts were estimated. Generated by immunoSEQ multiplex PCR, the TCRdb table keeps only in-frame clones and is missing some. Clone size and the V and J calls come from that table; the DNA yielded D and trimming. Of 220,000 or so clones listed, approximately 90% were seen once; the top ten hold around 0.84%.

The sample was peripheral blood. The V call is TRBV4-1, the J call TRBJ2-2, with 10 bases lining up with TRBD2. The clonotype originates from a man between 60 and 75 years old with COVID-19, enrolled during active disease. The CDR3 loop is CASSLASGSGSGELFF. DNA of the CDR3: TGCGCCAGCAGCCTCGCTAGCGGGAGTGGCTCCGGGGAGCTGTTTTTT.